The entry that follows covers one T cell receptor beta chain sequence. This specimen belongs to a study of T cell clones after liver transplantation. Study summary: Three of eight recipients were HCV-positive; others had non-autoimmune, non-viral indications. Timepoints were pre-transplant, pre-withdrawal, and after withdrawal was completed or failed.

The method was immunoSEQ multiplex PCR; TCRdb's version includes in-frame clones alone and lacks a portion of them. The profile shows over 90,000 clones, 80% to 90% of them singletons. V lost 4 bases and J lost 6; bases outside the gene matches: 11. The germline CDR1 and CDR2 sequences are MGHDK and SYGVNS. CDR3 size: 16 residues. The rearrangement links TRBV25-1 to TRBJ2-3; 9 nucleotides align to TRBD2. Sequences were derived from CD4+ T cells from blood, sampled approximately 50 months after liver transplant. The receptor's source is a human patient who received a liver transplant. Some of the T cells may derive from the graft donor. CDR3 amino acids: CASSAGGSGSRDTQYF. DNA for the CDR3: TGTGCCAGCAGTGCTGGGGGTAGCGGGAGTAGGGATACGCAGTATTTT.